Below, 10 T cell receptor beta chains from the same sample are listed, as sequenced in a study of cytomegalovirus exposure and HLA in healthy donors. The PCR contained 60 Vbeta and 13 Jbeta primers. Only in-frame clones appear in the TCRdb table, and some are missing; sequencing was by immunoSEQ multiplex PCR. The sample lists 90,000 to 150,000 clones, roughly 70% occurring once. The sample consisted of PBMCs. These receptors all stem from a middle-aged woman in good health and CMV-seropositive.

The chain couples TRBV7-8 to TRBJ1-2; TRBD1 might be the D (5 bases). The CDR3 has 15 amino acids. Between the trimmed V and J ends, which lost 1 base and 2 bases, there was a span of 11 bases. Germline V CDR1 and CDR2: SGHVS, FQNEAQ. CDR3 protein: CASSLERGLNYGYTF. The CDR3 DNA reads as TGTGCCAGCAGCTTAGAGCGGGGGTTGAACTATGGCTACACCTTC.

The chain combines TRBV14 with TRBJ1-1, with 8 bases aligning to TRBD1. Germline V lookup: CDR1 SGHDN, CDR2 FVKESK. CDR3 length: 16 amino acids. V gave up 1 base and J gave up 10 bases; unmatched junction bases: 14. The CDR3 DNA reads TGTGCCAGCAGCCAAGTGCTCCTCCGGGACAGGATTTCAGCTTTCTTT. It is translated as CASSQVLLRDRISAFF.

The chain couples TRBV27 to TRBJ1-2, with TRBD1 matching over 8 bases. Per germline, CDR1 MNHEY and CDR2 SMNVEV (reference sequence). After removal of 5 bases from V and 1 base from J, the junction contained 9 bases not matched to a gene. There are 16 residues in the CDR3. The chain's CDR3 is CASSHNRQGSNYGYTF. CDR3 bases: TGTGCCAGCAGTCACAATCGACAGGGGAGTAACTATGGCTACACCTTC.

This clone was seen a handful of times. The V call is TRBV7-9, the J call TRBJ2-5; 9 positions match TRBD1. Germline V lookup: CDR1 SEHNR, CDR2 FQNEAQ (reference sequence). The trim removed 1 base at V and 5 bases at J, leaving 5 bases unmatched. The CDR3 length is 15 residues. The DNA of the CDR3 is TGTGCCAGCAGCTTAGACAGGGGGCTGGGTGAGACCCAGTACTTC. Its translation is CASSLDRGLGETQYF.

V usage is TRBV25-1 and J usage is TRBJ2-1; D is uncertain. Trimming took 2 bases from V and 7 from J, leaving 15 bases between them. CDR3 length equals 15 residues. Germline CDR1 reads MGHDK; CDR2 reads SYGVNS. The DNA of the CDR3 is TGTGCCAGCAGTGAACCGGGTTCACGAAGGAATGAGCAGTTCTTC. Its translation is CASSEPGSRRNEQFF.

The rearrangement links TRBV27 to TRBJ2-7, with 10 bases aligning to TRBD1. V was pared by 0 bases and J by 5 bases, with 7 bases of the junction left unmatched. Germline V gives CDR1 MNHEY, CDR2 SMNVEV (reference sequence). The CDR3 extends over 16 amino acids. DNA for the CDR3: TGTGCCAGCAGTTTATCGGCCGGGACAGGGGTCCACGAGCAGTACTTC. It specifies CASSLSAGTGVHEQYF.

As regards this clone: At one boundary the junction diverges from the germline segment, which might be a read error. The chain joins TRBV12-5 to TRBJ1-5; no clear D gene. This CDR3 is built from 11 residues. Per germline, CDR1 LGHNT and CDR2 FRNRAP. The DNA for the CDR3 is TGTGCTAGTGGGTTGGGAGAGCCCCAGCATTTT. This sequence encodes CASGLGEPQHF. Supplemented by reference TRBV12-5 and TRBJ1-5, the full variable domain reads DARVTQTPRHKVTEMGQEVTMRCQPILGHNTVFWYRQTMMQGLELLAYFRNRAPLDDSGMPKDRFSAEMPDATLATLKIQPSEPRDSAVYFCASGLGEPQHFGDGTRLSIL.

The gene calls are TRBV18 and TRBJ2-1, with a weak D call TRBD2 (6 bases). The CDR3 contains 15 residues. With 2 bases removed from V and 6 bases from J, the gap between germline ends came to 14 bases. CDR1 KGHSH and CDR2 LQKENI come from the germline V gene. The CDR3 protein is CASSPFRERGNEQFF. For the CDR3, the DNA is TGTGCCAGCTCACCATTTCGGGAGAGGGGCAATGAGCAGTTCTTC.

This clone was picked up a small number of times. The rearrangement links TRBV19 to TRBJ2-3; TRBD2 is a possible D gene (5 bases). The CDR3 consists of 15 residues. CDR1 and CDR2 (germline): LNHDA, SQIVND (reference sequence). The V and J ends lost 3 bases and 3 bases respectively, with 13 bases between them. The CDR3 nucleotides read TGTGCCAGTAGTATTATTCGGACGGGAACAGATACGCAGTATTTT. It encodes CASSIIRTGTDTQYF. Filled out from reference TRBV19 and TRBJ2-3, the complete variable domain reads DGGITQSPKYLFRKEGQNVTLSCEQNLNHDAMYWYRQDPGQGLRLIYYSQIVNDFQKGDIAEGYSVSREKKESFPLTVTSAQKNPTAFYLCASSIIRTGTDTQYFGPGTRLTVL.

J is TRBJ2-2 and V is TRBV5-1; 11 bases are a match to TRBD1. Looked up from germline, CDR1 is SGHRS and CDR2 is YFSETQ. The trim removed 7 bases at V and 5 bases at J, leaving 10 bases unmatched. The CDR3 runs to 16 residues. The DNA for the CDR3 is TGCGCCAGCCAAAACACGGGACAGGGGGATACCGGGGAGCTGTTTTTT. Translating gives CASQNTGQGDTGELFF.